This is a list of T cell receptor beta chains from one sample in a study of cytomegalovirus exposure and HLA in healthy donors. Generated by immunoSEQ multiplex PCR, the TCRdb table keeps only in-frame clones and is missing some. Here the sample spans about 98,000 clones, roughly 90% being singletons. The sample taken for sequencing was PBMCs. The source is a man aged 18 to 29 in good health and CMV-seropositive. Each CDR3 is given with its conserved first and last residue. The D gene is left open where the match is weak. Some rows have no size entry. The others give once, few or many, or a class for an expanded clone.

j_call d_call v_call clone_size cdr3_nt cdr3_aa
TRBJ2-1 TRBD2 TRBV7-3 - TGTGCCAGCAGCTTAATTTCTAGCGGGATAAATGAGCAGTTCTTC CASSLISSGINEQFF
TRBJ2-7 TRBD2 TRBV7-9 - TGTGCCAGCAGCATCATACTAGCGCCTCTTGGCGAGCAGTACTTC CASSIILAPLGEQYF
TRBJ1-5 - TRBV28 - TGTGCCAGCGGGAGTCAGCCCCAGCATTTT CASGSQPQHF
TRBJ1-3 - TRBV4-3 - TGCGCCAGCAGCCATCTCTCTGGAAACACCATATATTTT CASSHLSGNTIYF
TRBJ1-2 TRBD1 TRBV11-1 - TGTGCCAGCAGCCCACAGGGGCTGGACTATGGCTACACCTTC CASSPQGLDYGYTF
TRBJ2-1 TRBD2 TRBV6-6 - TGTGCCAGCAGTCGACTAGCGGGTAACTACAATGAGCAGTTCTTC CASSRLAGNYNEQFF
TRBJ2-2 TRBD1 TRBV7-6 - TGTGCCAGCAGCTTAGGGACAGGACTTAACACCGGGGAGCTGTTTTTT CASSLGTGLNTGELFF
TRBJ2-1 TRBD2 TRBV5-6 - TGTGCCAGCAGCTTGGTCACCCTAGCGGGGGGCGGCGATGAGCAGTTCTTC CASSLVTLAGGGDEQFF
TRBJ2-7 TRBD1 TRBV27 - TGTGCCAGCAGTAGACAGGGGGCAAATTACGAGCAGTACTTC CASSRQGANYEQYF
TRBJ2-3 - TRBV9 few TGTGCCAGCAGCGTATGGGGCGGAAGCACAGATACGCAGTATTTT CASSVWGGSTDTQYF
TRBJ1-4 - TRBV15 - TGTGCCACCAGCAGAAACAGGGAAGGCGGTAATGAAAAACTGTTTTTT CATSRNREGGNEKLFF
TRBJ1-4 TRBD1 TRBV6-7 - TGTGCCAGCAGTTACTGGGACAGTCGTCAAAAACTGTTTTTT CASSYWDSRQKLFF
TRBJ1-5 - TRBV25-1 few TGTGCCAGCAGTGGATATAGTAGCAATCAGCCCCAGCATTTT CASSGYSSNQPQHF
TRBJ2-1 TRBD2 TRBV7-3 - TGTGCCAGCACCGAACTAGCGGGAGGATCCTACAATGAGCAGTTCTTC CASTELAGGSYNEQFF
TRBJ1-4 - TRBV15 - TGTGCCACCAGCAGCTCCTTGACTAATGAAAAACTGTTTTTT CATSSSLTNEKLFF
TRBJ1-5 TRBD1 TRBV19 - TGTGCCAGTAGAACACAGGGGGCGACCAATCAGCCCCAGCATTTT CASRTQGATNQPQHF
TRBJ1-1 - TRBV7-2 - TGTGCCAGCAGCCTATCAAGAATGAACACTGAAGCTTTCTTT CASSLSRMNTEAFF
TRBJ2-6 - TRBV29-1 - TGCAGCGTTTCCGGGGAAACTGGGGCCAACGTCCTGACTTTC CSVSGETGANVLTF
TRBJ1-2 TRBD1 TRBV28 - TGTGCCAGCAGGTGGGACAGGGTATTTGGCTATGGCTACACCTTC CASRWDRVFGYGYTF
TRBJ2-3 - TRBV27 - TGTGCCAGCAGTTCGCGGTGGTGGACAGATACGCAGTATTTT CASSSRWWTDTQYF
TRBJ1-5 - TRBV4-1 - TGCGCCAGCAGCCAAGATCCCAGGGGTAGCAATCAGCCCCAGCATTTT CASSQDPRGSNQPQHF
TRBJ2-2 - TRBV6-5 - TGTGCCAGCAGTTACTCAGGAGGTGGTAATGACCTGTTTTTT CASSYSGGGNDLFF
TRBJ2-2 - TRBV28 - TGTGCCAGCAGTTCCCTAGGGGAAAACACCGGGGAGCTGTTTTTT CASSSLGENTGELFF
TRBJ1-2 - TRBV6-5 - TGTGCCAGCAGTTACGGCCAGGTACCTAACTATGGCTACACCTTC CASSYGQVPNYGYTF
TRBJ2-1 TRBD2 TRBV27 - TGTGCCAGCAGTGCAGCGGCTAGCGGGATAGTAGAGCAGTTCTTC CASSAAASGIVEQFF
TRBJ2-1 - TRBV2 - TGTGCCAGCACCCCGGGACTCACCTTTAATAATGAGCAGTTCTTC CASTPGLTFNNEQFF
TRBJ2-2 TRBD1 TRBV25-1 - TGTGCCAGCAGTTCTGCCGGGACAGTGAACACCGGGGAGCTGTTTTTT CASSSAGTVNTGELFF
TRBJ2-1 TRBD2 TRBV11-3 - TGTGCCAGCAGCGTTAGGGAGGGGATCAGTGAGCAGTTCTTC CASSVREGISEQFF
TRBJ1-2 TRBD1 TRBV29-1 - TGCAGCGTTGAACAGTTGGAGGGGGCAAGCTATGGCTACACCTTC CSVEQLEGASYGYTF
TRBJ2-1 - TRBV4-1 - TGCGCCAGCAGCCAAGATGGCACGTCGGGTTACAATGAGCAGTTCTTC CASSQDGTSGYNEQFF
TRBJ2-1 TRBD2 TRBV4-1 - TGCGCCAGCAGCCAAGATGAGCTAGCGGGAGGGTACAATGAGCAGTTCTTC CASSQDELAGGYNEQFF
TRBJ2-1 TRBD1 TRBV11-3 - TGTGCCAGCAGCAACCCCGGGACAGGGATTTTCTATGAGCAGTTCTTC CASSNPGTGIFYEQFF
TRBJ1-2 TRBD1 TRBV6-6 - TGTGCCAGCAGTTACGGGACAGGGAACTATGGCTACACCTTC CASSYGTGNYGYTF
TRBJ2-3 - TRBV9 - TGTGCCAGCAGCAAAGCTGCCGGGACAACTAGCACAGATACGCAGTATTTT CASSKAAGTTSTDTQYF
TRBJ2-7 TRBD1 TRBV28 - TGTGCCAGCAGGTGGGGACAGGGGACGCCCTACGAGCAGTACTTC CASRWGQGTPYEQYF
TRBJ2-3 - TRBV7-3 - TGTGCCAGCAGCTGGAGCGCCGGGAGTACGCAGTATTTT CASSWSAGSTQYF
TRBJ2-5 TRBD1 TRBV7-9 - TGTGCCAGCAGCCGTGACAGGGGGCTAGGAGAGACCCAGTACTTC CASSRDRGLGETQYF
TRBJ2-5 - TRBV4-1 once TGCGCCAGCAGCCAAGAATCGGGGGTCAGGGAGACCCAGTACTTC CASSQESGVRETQYF
TRBJ2-1 TRBD1 TRBV5-1 - TGCGCCAGCAGCCCCGGACAGGGGGCGGATGAGCAGTTCTTC CASSPGQGADEQFF
TRBJ2-1 TRBD2 TRBV2 - TGTGCCAGCAGTGAATCGGCGGGGGGGGCGGACAATGAGCAGTTCTTC CASSESAGGADNEQFF
TRBJ2-5 TRBD1 TRBV5-6 - TGTGCCAGCAGCTTGACACCGGGACAGCAAGAGACCCAGTACTTC CASSLTPGQQETQYF
TRBJ1-5 - TRBV9 - TGTGCCAGCAGCGTAGGACAGGGCAATCAGCCCCAGCATTTT CASSVGQGNQPQHF
TRBJ2-7 - TRBV19 - TGTGCCAGTAGTATCCAGGCTCAAAGGTACGAGCAGTACTTC CASSIQAQRYEQYF
TRBJ2-3 TRBD2 TRBV6-1 - TGTGCCAGCAGTAAGGGACTAGTGGTCGCAGATACGCAGTATTTT CASSKGLVVADTQYF
TRBJ2-7 TRBD1 TRBV7-8 - TGTGCCAGCGGATACAGGGGGAGTGCGTACGAGCAGTACTTC CASGYRGSAYEQYF